The 14 T cell receptor beta chains given below trace back to one sample, sequenced in a study of shared clonotypes between healthy human individuals. Assay: immunoSEQ multiplex PCR; the TCRdb copy retains only in-frame clones and omits some. The table has roughly 2 million clones, roughly 94% seen once. The sequencing sample was made of naive CD4+ T cells sorted from blood. Stated subset: CD45RA+ positively selected. Receptors were obtained from a man aged 18 to 29 in good health.

J is TRBJ1-4 and V is TRBV7-9, with a possible D match to TRBD1 (5 bases). The CDR3 consists of 15 residues. CDR1 SEHNR and CDR2 FQNEAQ come from the germline V gene (reference sequence). Trimming removed 0 bases at V and 5 bases at J, with 10 bases between. This chain's CDR3 is CASSLAAGPNEKLFF. The CDR3 DNA reads as TGTGCCAGCAGCTTAGCAGCAGGGCCAAATGAAAAACTGTTTTTT.

This chain connects TRBV28 to TRBJ1-2, with 7 nucleotides matching TRBD1. J was trimmed by 7 bases and V by 5 bases; bases with no gene match: 10. From germline, CDR1 is MDHEN and CDR2 SYDVKM. The CDR3 length is 14 residues. CDR3 DNA sequence: TGTGCCAGCAGTCAGACTGGACAGGACTTTGGCTACACCTTC. As protein: CASSQTGQDFGYTF.

The J gene is TRBJ1-4, the V gene TRBV28, with D possibly TRBD1 on 5 matching bases. Per germline, CDR1 MDHEN and CDR2 SYDVKM. The CDR3 contains 13 residues. V lost 6 bases and J lost 8, with 13 bases in between. This CDR3 is CASRGPLIEKLFF. CDR3 in DNA: TGTGCCAGCAGGGGACCCCTGATCGAAAAACTGTTTTTT.

The chain uses TRBV5-8 and TRBJ2-7; 7 bases line up with TRBD1. The length of the CDR3 is 16 residues. The V and J ends lost 2 bases and 1 base, in that order; junction bases with no gene match: 9. The germline V gene has CDR1 SGHTS and CDR2 YDEGEE. This chain's CDR3 is CASSFFPGGLSYEQYF. The CDR3 bases are TGTGCCAGCAGCTTTTTTCCAGGGGGTTTGTCCTACGAGCAGTACTTC.

V and J are TRBV25-1 and TRBJ2-5, with D maybe TRBD2 (5 bases). The germline gives CDR1 MGHDK, CDR2 SYGVNS. V was shortened by 0 bases and J by 1 base, with 9 bases between the two germline ends. The CDR3 contains 15 residues. As DNA, the CDR3 is TGTGCCAGCAGTGAATATGGGGAGCCCCAAGAGACCCAGTACTTC. This encodes CASSEYGEPQETQYF.

Only one count was recorded for this clone. This chain uses TRBV9 with TRBJ1-1; tentative D call: TRBD1 (5 bases). CDR3 length: 15 amino acids. In germline, CDR1 is SGDLS, CDR2 YYNGEE. V was trimmed by 1 base and J by 1 base, leaving 11 bases between them. This CDR3 is CASSVSGQPNTEAFF. CDR3 bases: TGTGCCAGCAGCGTAAGCGGACAACCGAACACTGAAGCTTTCTTT.

CDR3 sequence: CASSLEVGLDTQYF. CDR3 DNA: TGTGCCAGCAGCCTGGAAGTGGGACTCGATACGCAGTATTTT. The rearrangement joins TRBV5-4 to TRBJ2-3; D may be TRBD2 (6 bases). The CDR3 covers 14 residues. V shed 4 bases and J shed 6 bases, with 15 bases lying between them. From germline, CDR1 is SGHNT and CDR2 YYREEE (reference sequence).

As for this clone: Other DNA sequences within the sample encode an identical CDR3. This rearrangement joins TRBV7-2 to TRBJ2-5; no definite D call. CDR3 length equals 11 residues. CDR1 is SGHTA, CDR2 FQGNSA, per germline. The germline V and J ends were trimmed by 2 bases and 5 bases, with 3 bases remaining between them. The CDR3 sequence is CASSLSETQYF. CDR3 sequence (DNA): TGTGCCAGCAGCTTAAGTGAGACCCAGTACTTC.

V usage is TRBV6-6 and J usage is TRBJ1-1, with a weak D call TRBD1 (6 bases). Germline CDR1 MNHNY, CDR2 SVGAGI (reference sequence). There are 14 residues in the CDR3. The germline V and J ends were trimmed by 5 bases and 0 bases, with 10 bases remaining between them. Written as DNA, the CDR3 is TGTGCCAGCAGTGCCGGACAGCTGAACACTGAAGCTTTCTTT. It encodes CASSAGQLNTEAFF.

The rearrangement joins TRBV18 to TRBJ2-7; tentatively, D is TRBD1 (6 bases). Germline V gives CDR1 KGHSH, CDR2 LQKENI. The CDR3 loop spans 17 amino acids. The V end lost 2 bases, the J end lost 2 bases, and 19 bases lay between the germline ends. The CDR3: CASSPGIQGSPPYEQYF. The CDR3 DNA reads as TGTGCCAGCTCACCAGGTATACAGGGAAGTCCTCCCTACGAGCAGTACTTC.

The rearrangement links TRBV30 to TRBJ1-5; D unclear. The CDR3 length is 13 residues. Germline V gene data show CDR1 as GTSNPN and CDR2 as SVGIG (reference sequence). Trimming stripped 1 base from V and 0 bases from J, with 4 bases between. Here the CDR3 DNA reads TGTGCCTGGAGTGATAATAGCAATCAGCCCCAGCATTTT. Translated, it gives CAWSDNSNQPQHF.

V gene TRBV13 combines with J gene TRBJ2-5, with D perhaps matching TRBD2 (7 bases). Trimming took 3 bases from V and 2 from J, leaving 13 bases between them. Germline V CDR1 and CDR2: PRHDT, FYEKMQ (reference sequence). This CDR3 has 15 amino acids. The CDR3 sequence: CASSFGGPIQETQYF. The CDR3 DNA reads as TGTGCCAGCAGCTTCGGGGGGCCCATTCAAGAGACCCAGTACTTC.

This chain connects TRBV11-2 to TRBJ1-5; D remains ambiguous. V dropped 0 bases and J dropped 9 bases, with 9 bases sitting between them. CDR1 is SGHAT, CDR2 FQNNGV, per germline. This CDR3 has 13 amino acids. CDR3 in DNA: TGTGCCAGCAGCTTAGATGGCCTAAGGCCCCAGCATTTT. Translation gives CASSLDGLRPQHF. The complete variable domain, with remaining parts taken from reference TRBV11-2 and TRBJ1-5, reads EAGVAQSPRYKIIEKRQSVAFWCNPISGHATLYWYQQILGQGPKLLIQFQNNGVVDDSQLPKDRFSAERLKGVDSTLKIQPAKLEDSAVYLCASSLDGLRPQHFGDGTRLSIL.

The CDR3 DNA sequence: TGTGCCAGCAGTGCTCAGGGTTTCCACGAGCAGTACTTC. Residues: CASSAQGFHEQYF. This rearrangement joins TRBV28 to TRBJ2-7, with TRBD1 as a possible D gene (5 bases). Trimming took off 5 bases at V and 5 bases at J, with 13 bases between the two ends. Germline V gives CDR1 MDHEN, CDR2 SYDVKM. This CDR3 has 13 amino acids.